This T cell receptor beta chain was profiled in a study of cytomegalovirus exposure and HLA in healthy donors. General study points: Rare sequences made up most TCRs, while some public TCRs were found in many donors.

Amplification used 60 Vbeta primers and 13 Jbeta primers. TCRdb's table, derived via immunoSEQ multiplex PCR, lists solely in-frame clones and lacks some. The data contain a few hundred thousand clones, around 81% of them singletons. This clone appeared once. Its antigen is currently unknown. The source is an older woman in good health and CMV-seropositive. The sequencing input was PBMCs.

CDR3 DNA sequence: TGCGCCAGCAGCTTGGCAAGGGGTGCAGGGTCTAATGAAAAACTGTTTTTT. Its protein product is CASSLARGAGSNEKLFF. The rearrangement links TRBV5-1 to TRBJ1-4; D is perhaps TRBD1 (5 bases). The CDR3 consists of 17 residues. Trimming cost V 0 bases and J 3 bases, with 15 bases left between them. The germline CDR1 and CDR2 sequences are SGHRS and YFSETQ.